The entry below describes one T cell receptor beta chain. Authors' methods: Reference gene primer amplification gave estimated nucleated cell counts. Measured with immunoSEQ multiplex PCR; TCRdb has only the in-frame clones, and not every one. From that table come the V and J calls and clone size; the DNA was used to work out D and trimming. Among approximately 110,000 clones listed, over 65% were seen once. The data are from a study of blood T cell repertoires in COVID-19. Study at large: The samples span acute and convalescent COVID-19 from the United States, Italy and Spain. PBMCs, B-cell-depleted T cells, or T cells were the source of the cDNA or gDNA that made up the material.

Losses at the gene ends were 1 base for V and 4 bases for J; bases not matched to a gene: 5. Germline V CDR1 and CDR2: SGHRS, YFSETQ. The CDR3 has 15 amino acids. The V and J genes are TRBV5-1 and TRBJ2-3, with 8 bases aligning to TRBD1. The source material was peripheral blood. This clonotype was obtained from a human donor with acute or convalescent COVID-19. The donor label of this sample is uncertain. In nucleotides, the CDR3 is TGCGCCAGCAGCTTGTCCAGGGGGCGGGCAGATACGCAGTATTTT. Protein: CASSLSRGRADTQYF.